These 27 T cell receptor beta chains were all obtained from the same sample, sequenced in a study of blood T cell repertoires in COVID-19. TCRdb's copy holds only in-frame clones and misses some; the assay was immunoSEQ multiplex PCR. The data hold 65,000 to 80,000 clones, with about 87% observed a single time. The sequenced sample was peripheral blood. These receptor sequences come from a man over 45 with active COVID-19.

The table lists this clone with a count of one. The chain joins TRBV19 to TRBJ2-5; TRBD1 might be the D (6 bases). The CDR3 sequence is 14 residues long. Looked up from germline, CDR1 is LNHDA and CDR2 is SQIVND (reference sequence). V was shortened by 2 bases and J by 4 bases, with 11 bases between the two germline ends. CDR3 DNA sequence: TGTGCCAGTAGTATAAGGGCAGGGGCAGAGACCCAGTACTTC. Translation: CASSIRAGAETQYF.

The chain couples TRBV19 to TRBJ1-2; 9 positions match TRBD1. The CDR3 extends over 13 amino acids. Germline CDR1 and CDR2: LNHDA and SQIVND (reference sequence). After removal of 5 bases from V and 4 bases from J, the junction contained 2 bases not matched to a gene. The CDR3 DNA sequence: TGTGCCAGTAGTGCGGACAGGGGCTATGGCTACACCTTC. Protein: CASSADRGYGYTF.

V and J are TRBV27 and TRBJ2-3, with 9 bases identical to TRBD2. The CDR3 sequence is 20 residues long. After removal of 1 base from V and 5 bases from J, the junction contained 19 bases not matched to a gene. Germline lookup yields CDR1 MNHEY and CDR2 SMNVEV (reference sequence). The DNA of the CDR3 is TGTGCCAGCAGTTTATGGGGACTAACAGTACGTAGCGGGAGTTTAGATACGCAGTATTTT. Translation: CASSLWGLTVRSGSLDTQYF.

The V call is TRBV24-1, the J call TRBJ2-1, with TRBD1 identical over 7 bases. After removal of 3 bases from V and 6 bases from J, the junction contained 10 bases not matched to a gene. CDR3 length: 16 amino acids. Germline V gives CDR1 KGHDR, CDR2 SFDVKD. The CDR3 DNA follows: TGTGCCACCAGTGATCCGAGACAGGGCTCGCTCAATGAGCAGTTCTTC. Translation: CATSDPRQGSLNEQFF.

The genes are TRBV5-1 and TRBJ2-1, with 7 positions matching TRBD1. This CDR3 has 16 amino acids. Per the germline V gene, CDR1 is SGHRS and CDR2 is YFSETQ. V lost 3 bases and J lost 0; bases outside the gene matches: 6. Here the CDR3 reads CASSSGDSFSYNEQFF. CDR3 bases: TGCGCCAGCAGCTCAGGGGACAGCTTCTCCTACAATGAGCAGTTCTTC.

The chain links TRBV28 to TRBJ1-4; 10 positions match TRBD1. The length of the CDR3 is 15 residues. CDR1 and CDR2 (germline): MDHEN, SYDVKM. Trimming cost V 5 bases and J 6 bases; bases outside gene matches: 6. The chain's CDR3 is CASSQYGQGDEKLFF. Written as DNA, the CDR3 is TGTGCCAGCAGTCAATACGGACAGGGGGATGAAAAACTGTTTTTT. Complete variable domain (other parts from reference TRBV28 and TRBJ1-4): DVKVTQSSRYLVKRTGEKVFLECVQDMDHENMFWYRQDPGLGLRLIYFSYDVKMKEKGDIPEGYSVSREKKERFSLILESASTNQTSMYLCASSQYGQGDEKLFFGSGTQLSVL.

V usage is TRBV2 and J usage is TRBJ2-4; 7 nucleotides line up with TRBD1. The junction had 3 bases not matched to a gene; V was cut back by 4 bases and J by 0 bases. Germline CDR1 and CDR2: SNHLY and FYNNEI. The CDR3 is 15 residues long. The CDR3 reads CASSGQGRAKNIQYF. The DNA of the CDR3 is TGTGCCAGCAGTGGACAGGGTAGAGCCAAAAACATTCAGTACTTC.

The chain links TRBV10-3 to TRBJ2-5, with TRBD1 identical over 8 bases. Germline V CDR1 and CDR2: ENHRY, SYGVKD. This CDR3 contains 15 residues. V lost 3 bases to trimming and J lost 2 bases; unmatched junction nucleotides: 5. Here the CDR3 reads CAISDIQGDQETQYF. Here the CDR3 DNA reads TGTGCCATCAGTGATATACAGGGGGATCAAGAGACCCAGTACTTC.

The genes are TRBV5-8 and TRBJ2-3; 11 bases map to TRBD2. The V gene end was trimmed by 4 bases and the J gene end by 3 bases; junction bases not matched to a gene: 10. In germline, CDR1 is SGHTS, CDR2 YDEGEE. This CDR3 is 17 amino acids long. The CDR3 is CASSKELAGGGTDTQYF. Here the CDR3 DNA reads TGTGCCAGCAGCAAAGAGCTAGCGGGGGGCGGGACAGATACGCAGTATTTT. The full variable domain, with the rest looked up from reference TRBV5-8 and TRBJ2-3, is EAGVTQSPTHLIKTRGQQATLRCSPISGHTSVYWYQQALGLGLQFLLWYDEGEERNRGNFPPRFSGRQFPNYSSELNVNALELEDSALYLCASSKELAGGGTDTQYFGPGTRLTVL.

The CDR3 bases are TGCGCCAGCACCGACATCGCCTCTGGAAACACCATATATTTT. Its translation: CASTDIASGNTIYF. This chain uses TRBV5-1 with TRBJ1-3; D remains ambiguous. Per the germline V gene, CDR1 is SGHRS and CDR2 is YFSETQ. Trimming cost V 6 bases and J 0 bases, with 10 bases left between them. This CDR3 spans 14 amino acids.

The genes are TRBV7-2 and TRBJ2-3; 7 bases are shared with TRBD2. Looked up from germline, CDR1 is SGHTA and CDR2 is FQGNSA. Unmatched junction bases numbered 14, after V lost 5 bases and J lost 6 bases. This CDR3 comprises 16 residues. The DNA for the CDR3 is TGTGCCAGCAGCCCCTCACTAGCGCACGCAGGGGATACGCAGTATTTT. Translated, it gives CASSPSLAHAGDTQYF.

This chain uses TRBV6-6 with TRBJ2-7, with 10 bases matching TRBD1. The CDR3 consists of 16 residues. The J segment lost 7 bases and the V segment lost 2 bases, leaving 11 bases of the junction unmatched. Germline values: CDR1 MNHNY, CDR2 SVGAGI (reference sequence). The CDR3 spells CASSYAAGQGPGEQYF. CDR3 nucleotides: TGTGCCAGCAGTTACGCAGCGGGACAGGGGCCTGGGGAGCAGTACTTC.

This clone was found a few times. This rearrangement joins TRBV29-1 to TRBJ1-3; the match to TRBD1 covers 7 bases. The length of the CDR3 is 13 residues. J was trimmed by 0 bases and V by 7 bases; bases with no gene match: 3. Per the germline V gene, CDR1 is SQVTM and CDR2 is ANQGSEA. CDR3 sequence: CSAEGASGNTIYF. CDR3 in DNA: TGCAGCGCCGAGGGGGCCTCTGGAAACACCATATATTTT.

V gene TRBV5-6 combines with J gene TRBJ2-3; D may be TRBD1 (6 bases). With 4 bases removed from V and 2 bases from J, the gap between germline ends came to 14 bases. The CDR3 loop spans 15 amino acids. Germline V CDR1 and CDR2: SGHDT, YYEEEE. The CDR3 here is CASSHTDRHTDTQYF. The DNA for the CDR3 is TGTGCCAGCAGCCATACTGACAGGCACACAGATACGCAGTATTTT.

V and J are TRBV2 and TRBJ1-2, with D possibly TRBD1 on 6 matching bases. There are 14 residues in the CDR3. Per germline, CDR1 SNHLY and CDR2 FYNNEI. V lost 5 bases and J 7 bases, leaving 17 bases between the germline ends. The CDR3 loop reads CASSRPGGTPGYTF. CDR3 sequence (DNA): TGTGCCAGCAGTCGGCCGGGGGGGACACCTGGCTACACCTTC.

Only a few counts were recorded for this clone. The CDR3 region is CAISESGQDYGYTF. The CDR3 DNA sequence: TGTGCCATCAGTGAGTCGGGTCAGGACTATGGCTACACCTTC. V is TRBV10-3 and J is TRBJ1-2; unclear D gene. Between the trimmed V and J ends, which lost 0 bases and 3 bases, there was a span of 8 bases. This CDR3 region has 14 residues. Germline V lookup: CDR1 ENHRY, CDR2 SYGVKD.

The chain employs TRBV28 and TRBJ2-2; 10 positions match TRBD2. Germline values: CDR1 MDHEN, CDR2 SYDVKM. Losses at the gene ends were 10 bases for V and 2 bases for J; bases not matched to a gene: 4. CDR3 length: 14 amino acids. The CDR3 DNA reads as TGTGCCACCACTAGCGGGGTTAACACCGGGGAGCTGTTTTTT. Amino acid sequence: CATTSGVNTGELFF.

This chain uses TRBV25-1 with TRBJ1-1, with 8 positions matching TRBD1. The junction had 9 bases not matched to a gene; V was cut back by 8 bases and J by 1 base. Looked up from germline, CDR1 is MGHDK and CDR2 is SYGVNS. This CDR3 is 15 amino acids long. Here the CDR3 reads CASGGTGDENTEAFF. The CDR3 region has the DNA TGTGCCAGCGGCGGGACAGGCGACGAGAACACTGAAGCTTTCTTT.

The rearrangement links TRBV11-2 to TRBJ1-2; TRBD1 agrees at 11 bases. The CDR3 runs to 15 residues. V gave up 5 bases and J gave up 1 base; unmatched junction bases: 3. Germline V lookup: CDR1 SGHAT, CDR2 FQNNGV. CDR3 nucleotides: TGTGCCAGCAGCCTGGGACAGGGGGGTAACTATGGCTACACCTTC. Translating gives CASSLGQGGNYGYTF.

Here the CDR3 DNA reads TGTGCCAGCAGCTCCTCAGGCAATCAGCCCCAGCATTTT. Its protein product is CASSSSGNQPQHF. This chain connects TRBV7-9 to TRBJ1-5; no clear D gene. Between the trimmed V and J ends, which lost 4 bases and 2 bases, there was a span of 6 bases. The CDR3 covers 13 residues. Germline V gives CDR1 SEHNR, CDR2 FQNEAQ (reference sequence).

This clone was detected once. The chain recombines TRBV25-1 with TRBJ2-7, with 7 positions matching TRBD1. V lost 4 bases, J lost 3 bases, and 9 bases stayed unmatched. This CDR3 has 15 amino acids. Germline V lookup: CDR1 MGHDK, CDR2 SYGVNS. The CDR3 reads CASSAQGVGFYEQYF. CDR3 in DNA: TGTGCCAGCAGTGCCCAGGGGGTCGGCTTCTACGAGCAGTACTTC.

The chain employs TRBV19 and TRBJ2-5; TRBD2 agrees at 12 bases. Germline lookup yields CDR1 LNHDA and CDR2 SQIVND (reference sequence). The CDR3 runs to 16 residues. J was trimmed by 5 bases and V by 5 bases; bases with no gene match: 9. In DNA form, the CDR3 reads TGTGCCAGTAGTCGGGGGGGACTAGCGGGTATTGAGACCCAGTACTTC. Encoded protein: CASSRGGLAGIETQYF.

The chain uses TRBV5-1 and TRBJ1-1, with 7 bases aligning to TRBD1. V was pared by 0 bases and J by 7 bases, with 9 bases of the junction left unmatched. This CDR3 comprises 15 residues. CDR1 is SGHRS, CDR2 YFSETQ, per germline. For the CDR3, the DNA is TGCGCCAGCAGCTTGGAAGGACGAGGGGACAGTGAAGCTTTCTTT. Translated: CASSLEGRGDSEAFF.

The chain links TRBV10-3 to TRBJ1-4; 7 bases line up with TRBD1. CDR1 and CDR2 from the germline V gene are ENHRY and SYGVKD. Unmatched junction bases numbered 5, after V lost 2 bases and J lost 5 bases. The CDR3 is 15 residues long. In nucleotides, the CDR3 is TGTGCCATCAGTGAGAGGGGACAGATCAATGAAAAACTGTTTTTT. This codes for CAISERGQINEKLFF.

The V and J genes are TRBV19 and TRBJ2-1; the D is unclear. V shed 0 bases and J shed 6 bases, with 6 bases lying between them. The germline CDR1 and CDR2 sequences are LNHDA and SQIVND (reference sequence). CDR3 size: 13 residues. The CDR3: CASSIDIGNEQFF. The CDR3 coding sequence is TGTGCCAGTAGTATAGATATCGGCAATGAGCAGTTCTTC.

The J gene is TRBJ1-2, the V gene TRBV27; D not resolved. CDR1 is MNHEY and CDR2 is SMNVEV in the germline V gene (reference sequence). Trimming shortened V by 4 bases and J by 5 bases, and 14 bases separated the two germline ends. The CDR3 is 14 amino acids. The DNA of the CDR3 is TGTGCCAGCAGTTCTTTGGGAGAATCGTATGGCTACACCTTC. Translating it yields CASSSLGESYGYTF.

The rearrangement uses TRBV6-5 and TRBJ2-3; 9 bases match TRBD2. The germline gives CDR1 MNHEY, CDR2 SVGAGI. After removal of 1 base from V and 6 bases from J, the junction contained 8 bases not matched to a gene. The CDR3 runs 16 residues. The CDR3 spells CASSYYGGRAGDTQYF. The CDR3 nucleotides are TGTGCCAGCAGTTACTATGGCGGGAGGGCCGGGGATACGCAGTATTTT.